Reported below is one T cell receptor (beta chain). The data were taken from a study of cytomegalovirus exposure and HLA in healthy donors. The PCR used 60 Vbeta and 13 Jbeta primers. Profiled with immunoSEQ multiplex PCR; TCRdb holds only in-frame clones, not every one. The repertoire holds 70,000 to 95,000 clones, with less than 85% as singletons. Trimming removed 11 bases at V and 2 bases at J, with 13 bases between. CDR1 and CDR2 from the germline V gene are MDHEN and SYDVKM. This CDR3 spans 13 amino acids. The V gene is TRBV28, the J gene TRBJ1-5, with D unresolved. The specimen was PBMCs. The sequence came from a man aged 30-40 years in good health and CMV-seropositive. CDR3 in DNA: TGTGCCCTCGGGGAGGGAGGCAATCAGCCCCAGCATTTT. Translation gives CALGEGGNQPQHF.